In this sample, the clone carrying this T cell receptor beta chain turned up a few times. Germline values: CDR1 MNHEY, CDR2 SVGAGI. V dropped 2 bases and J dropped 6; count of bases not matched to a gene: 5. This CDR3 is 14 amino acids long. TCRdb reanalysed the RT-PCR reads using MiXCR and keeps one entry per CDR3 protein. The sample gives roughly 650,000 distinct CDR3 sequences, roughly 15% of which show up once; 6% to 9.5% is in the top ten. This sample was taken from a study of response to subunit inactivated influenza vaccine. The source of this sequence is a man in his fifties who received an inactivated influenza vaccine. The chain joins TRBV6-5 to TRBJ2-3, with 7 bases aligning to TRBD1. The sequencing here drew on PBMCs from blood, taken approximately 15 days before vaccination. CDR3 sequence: CASSYRGPRDTQYF. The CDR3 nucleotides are TGTGCCAGCAGTTACAGGGGGCCCCGGGATACGCAGTATTTT.